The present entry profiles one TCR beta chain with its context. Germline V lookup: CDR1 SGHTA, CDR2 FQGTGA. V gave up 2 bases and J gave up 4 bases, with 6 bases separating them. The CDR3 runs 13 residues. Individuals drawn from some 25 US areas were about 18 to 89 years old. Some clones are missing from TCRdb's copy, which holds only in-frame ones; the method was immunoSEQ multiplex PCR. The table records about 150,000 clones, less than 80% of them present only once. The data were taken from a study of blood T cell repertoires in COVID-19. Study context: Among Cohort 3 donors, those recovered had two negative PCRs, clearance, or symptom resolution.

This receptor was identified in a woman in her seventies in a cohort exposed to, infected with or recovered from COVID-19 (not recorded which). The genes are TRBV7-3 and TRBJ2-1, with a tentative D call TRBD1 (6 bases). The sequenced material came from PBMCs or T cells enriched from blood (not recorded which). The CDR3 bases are TGTGCCAGCAGCTTAGACAGGTACAATGAGCAGTTCTTC. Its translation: CASSLDRYNEQFF.